The T cell receptor (beta chain) under discussion was sequenced for a study of blood T cell repertoires in COVID-19. The repertoire was sequenced with immunoSEQ multiplex PCR; TCRdb's copy has only in-frame clones and lacks some. The data hold 35,000 to 45,000 clones, with about 86% observed a single time. The TCR was taken from a man between 65 and 85 years old with acute or convalescent COVID-19. The sample consisted of peripheral blood.

The CDR3 DNA reads as TGCAGTGCTCTACGGAACACTGAAGCTTTCTTT. This gives the protein CSALRNTEAFF. The chain combines TRBV20-1 with TRBJ1-1; D is unresolved. The CDR3 length is 11 residues. Germline V lookup: CDR1 DFQATT, CDR2 SNEGSKA (reference sequence). Trimming cost V 5 bases and J 1 base, with 5 bases left between them.